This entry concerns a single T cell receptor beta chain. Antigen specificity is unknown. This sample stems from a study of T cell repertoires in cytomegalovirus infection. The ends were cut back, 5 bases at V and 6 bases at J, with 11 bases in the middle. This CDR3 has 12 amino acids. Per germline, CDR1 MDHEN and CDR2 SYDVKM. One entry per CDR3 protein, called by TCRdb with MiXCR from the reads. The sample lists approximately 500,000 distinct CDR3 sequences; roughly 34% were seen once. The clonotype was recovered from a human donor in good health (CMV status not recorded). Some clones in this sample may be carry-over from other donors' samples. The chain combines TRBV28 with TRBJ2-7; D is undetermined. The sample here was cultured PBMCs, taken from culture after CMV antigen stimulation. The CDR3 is CASSGSVGEQYF. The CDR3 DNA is TGTGCCAGCAGTGGCAGTGTAGGCGAGCAGTACTTC.